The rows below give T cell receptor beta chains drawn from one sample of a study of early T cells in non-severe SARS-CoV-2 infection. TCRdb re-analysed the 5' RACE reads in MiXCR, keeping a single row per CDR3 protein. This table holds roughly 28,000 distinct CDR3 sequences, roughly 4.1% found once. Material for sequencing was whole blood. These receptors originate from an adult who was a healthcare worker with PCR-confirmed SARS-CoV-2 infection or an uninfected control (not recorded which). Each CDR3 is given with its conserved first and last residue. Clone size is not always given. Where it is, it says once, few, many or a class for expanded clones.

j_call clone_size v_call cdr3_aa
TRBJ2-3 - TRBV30 CAWSEASGDVGTQYF
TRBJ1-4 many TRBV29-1 CSALNTGEKLFF
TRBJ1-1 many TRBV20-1 CSARRQHMNTEAFF
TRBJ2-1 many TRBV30 CAWSVTGMNEQFF
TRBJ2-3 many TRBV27 CASSPATGTQYF
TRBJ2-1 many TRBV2 CASSPQPPEQFF
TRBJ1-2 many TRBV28 CASSLEVARPNYGYTF
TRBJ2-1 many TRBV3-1 CASSLFLGSSYNEQFF
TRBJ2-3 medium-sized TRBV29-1 CSVVTDTQYF
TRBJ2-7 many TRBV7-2 CASSLVRGEQYF
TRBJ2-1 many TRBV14 CASSQDLLAGGLNEQFF
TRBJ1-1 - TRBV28 CASSPKSGYTEAFF
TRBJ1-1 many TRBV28 CASSSRAGSTEAFF
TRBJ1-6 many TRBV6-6 CASSSRSPLHF
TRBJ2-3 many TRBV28 CASSPLAGVRDTQYF
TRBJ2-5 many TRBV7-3 CASSPDRNQETQYF
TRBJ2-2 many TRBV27 CASSLWTGANTGELFF
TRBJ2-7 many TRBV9 CASSVGVGWSEQYF
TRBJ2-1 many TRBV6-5 CASSTTGRVNEQFF
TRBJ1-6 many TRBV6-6 CASSWGRRSNSPLHF
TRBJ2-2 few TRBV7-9 CASSLGGGAPGELFF
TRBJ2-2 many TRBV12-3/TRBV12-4 CASLTGVNTGELFF
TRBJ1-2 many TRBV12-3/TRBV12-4 CASSSRGGGVYGYTF
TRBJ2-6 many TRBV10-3 CAISETGAGANVLTF
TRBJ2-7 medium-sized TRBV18 CASSPYGTYEQYF
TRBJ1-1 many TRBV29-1 CSAPVPGQRNTEAFF
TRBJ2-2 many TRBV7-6 CASSLDTGELFF
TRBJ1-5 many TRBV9 CASSIGGYNQPQHF
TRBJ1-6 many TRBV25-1 CASSQARGSPLHF